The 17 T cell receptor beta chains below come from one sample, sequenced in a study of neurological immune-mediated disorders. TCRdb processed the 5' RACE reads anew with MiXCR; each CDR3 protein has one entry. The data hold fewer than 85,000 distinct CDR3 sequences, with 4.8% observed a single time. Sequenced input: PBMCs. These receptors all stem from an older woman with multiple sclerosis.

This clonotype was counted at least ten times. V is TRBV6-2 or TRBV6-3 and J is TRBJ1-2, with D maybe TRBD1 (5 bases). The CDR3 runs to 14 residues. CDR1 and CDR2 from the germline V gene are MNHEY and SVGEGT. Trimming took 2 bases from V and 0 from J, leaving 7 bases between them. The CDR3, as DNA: TGTGCCAGCAGTTACAGGGGCTCTAACTATGGCTACACCTTC. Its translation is CASSYRGSNYGYTF.

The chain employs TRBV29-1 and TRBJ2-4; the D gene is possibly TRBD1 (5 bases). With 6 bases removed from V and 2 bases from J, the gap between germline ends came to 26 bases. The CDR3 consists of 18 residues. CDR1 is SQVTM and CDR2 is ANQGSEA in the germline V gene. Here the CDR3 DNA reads TGCAGCGTCCATTTCCGCGACAGCCATACAAGGACCAAAAACATTCAGTACTTC. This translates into CSVHFRDSHTRTKNIQYF.

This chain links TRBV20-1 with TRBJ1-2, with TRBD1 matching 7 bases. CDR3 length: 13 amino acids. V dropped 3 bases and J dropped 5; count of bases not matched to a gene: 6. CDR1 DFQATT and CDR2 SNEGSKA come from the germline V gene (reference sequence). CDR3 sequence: CSASLGQTYGYTF. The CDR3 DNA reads TGCAGTGCTAGTTTGGGACAGACATATGGCTACACCTTC.

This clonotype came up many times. The CDR3: CASSVEVGVSEQFF. The CDR3 DNA sequence: TGTGCCAGCAGCGTAGAAGTGGGAGTTAGTGAGCAGTTCTTC. The rearrangement links TRBV9 to TRBJ2-1; D possibly corresponds to TRBD2 (5 bases). This CDR3 region has 14 residues. Between the trimmed V and J ends, which lost 0 bases and 9 bases, there was a span of 13 bases. Germline CDR1 is SGDLS and CDR2 is YYNGEE.

The CDR3: CASLGRLMNTEAFF. The CDR3 nucleotides are TGTGCCAGTTTGGGACGGCTAATGAACACTGAAGCTTTCTTT. The chain has TRBV12-3 or TRBV12-4 and TRBJ1-1, with a tentative D call TRBD1 (5 bases). Between the trimmed V and J ends, which lost 9 bases and 0 bases, there was a span of 14 bases. This CDR3 spans 14 amino acids.

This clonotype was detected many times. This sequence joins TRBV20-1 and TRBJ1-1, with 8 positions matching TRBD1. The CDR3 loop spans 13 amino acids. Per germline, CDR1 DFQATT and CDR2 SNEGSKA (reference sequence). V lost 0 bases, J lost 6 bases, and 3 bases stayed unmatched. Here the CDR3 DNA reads TGCAGTGCTAGAGACAGGGGGCCCGCTGAAGCTTTCTTT. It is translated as CSARDRGPAEAFF.

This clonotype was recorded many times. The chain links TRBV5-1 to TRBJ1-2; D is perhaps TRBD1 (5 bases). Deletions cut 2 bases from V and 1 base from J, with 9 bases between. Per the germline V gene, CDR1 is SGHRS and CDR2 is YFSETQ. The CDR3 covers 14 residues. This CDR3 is CASSFGQVNYGYTF. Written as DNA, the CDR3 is TGCGCCAGCAGCTTCGGACAAGTTAACTATGGCTACACCTTC. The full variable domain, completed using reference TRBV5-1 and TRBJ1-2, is KAGVTQTPRYLIKTRGQQVTLSCSPISGHRSVSWYQQTPGQGLQFLFEYFSETQRNKGNFPGRFSGRQFSNSRSEMNVSTLELGDSALYLCASSFGQVNYGYTFGSGTRLTVV.

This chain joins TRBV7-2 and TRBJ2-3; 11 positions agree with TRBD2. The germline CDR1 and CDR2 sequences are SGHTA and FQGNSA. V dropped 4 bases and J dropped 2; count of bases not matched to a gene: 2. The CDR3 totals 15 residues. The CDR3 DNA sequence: TGTGCCAGCAGCTCGGGACTAGCGGCCACAGATACGCAGTATTTT. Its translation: CASSSGLAATDTQYF.

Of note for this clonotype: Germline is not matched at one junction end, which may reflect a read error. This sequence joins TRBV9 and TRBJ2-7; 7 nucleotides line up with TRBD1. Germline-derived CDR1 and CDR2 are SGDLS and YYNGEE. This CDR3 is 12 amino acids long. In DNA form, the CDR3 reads TGTGACAGCAGCAGGGGGACCTACGAGCAGTACTTC. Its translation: CDSSRGTYEQYF.

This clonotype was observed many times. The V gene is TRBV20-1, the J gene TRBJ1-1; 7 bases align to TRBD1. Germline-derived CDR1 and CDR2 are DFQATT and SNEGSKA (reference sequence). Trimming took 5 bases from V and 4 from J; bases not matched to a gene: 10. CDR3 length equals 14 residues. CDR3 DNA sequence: TGCAGTGCTGGCCGACAGGGACAGAGCACTGAAGCTTTCTTT. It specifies CSAGRQGQSTEAFF.

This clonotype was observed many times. The chain's CDR3 is CASSPSGSADTQYF. In DNA, the CDR3 is TGTGCCAGCAGTCCTAGCGGGAGTGCAGATACGCAGTATTTT. The chain has TRBV12-3 or TRBV12-4 and TRBJ2-3; 10 bases align to TRBD2. Trimming cost V 5 bases and J 4 bases; bases outside gene matches: 3. This CDR3 spans 14 amino acids.

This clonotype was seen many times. The CDR3 nucleotides read TGCAGTGCTAGAGCGACGGGGGGCAATCAGCCCCAGCATTTT. Its protein is CSARATGGNQPQHF. The rearrangement uses TRBV20-1 and TRBJ1-5; possible D gene TRBD1, 5 bases. CDR3 size: 14 residues. CDR1 and CDR2 from the germline V gene are DFQATT and SNEGSKA (reference sequence). The V gene lost 1 base and the J gene lost 2 bases, with 9 bases spanning the gap.

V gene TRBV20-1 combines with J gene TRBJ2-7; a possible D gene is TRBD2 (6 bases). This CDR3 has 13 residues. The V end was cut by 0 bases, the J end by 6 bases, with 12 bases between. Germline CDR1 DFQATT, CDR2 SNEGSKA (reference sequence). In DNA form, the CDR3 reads TGCAGTGCTAGAGATTTGGAGGGAGGCGAGCAGTACTTC. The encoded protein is CSARDLEGGEQYF.

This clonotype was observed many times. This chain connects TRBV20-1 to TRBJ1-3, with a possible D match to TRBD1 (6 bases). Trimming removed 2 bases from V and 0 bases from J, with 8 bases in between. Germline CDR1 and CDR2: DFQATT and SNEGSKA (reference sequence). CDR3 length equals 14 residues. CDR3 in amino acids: CSARTGSSGNTIYF. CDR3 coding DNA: TGCAGTGCTAGAACAGGGAGCTCTGGAAACACCATATATTTT.

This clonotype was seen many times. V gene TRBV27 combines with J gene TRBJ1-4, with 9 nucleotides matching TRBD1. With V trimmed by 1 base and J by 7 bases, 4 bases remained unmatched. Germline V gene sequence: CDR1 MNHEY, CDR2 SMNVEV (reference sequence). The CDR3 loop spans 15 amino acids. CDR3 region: CASSLWTGASEKLFF. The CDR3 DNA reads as TGTGCCAGCAGTTTATGGACAGGGGCGAGTGAAAAACTGTTTTTT.

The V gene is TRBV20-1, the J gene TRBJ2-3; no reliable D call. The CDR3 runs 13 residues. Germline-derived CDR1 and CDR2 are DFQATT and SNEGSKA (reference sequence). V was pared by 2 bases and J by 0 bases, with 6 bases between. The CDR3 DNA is TGCAGTGCTAGAATGGCGAGCACAGATACGCAGTATTTT. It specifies CSARMASTDTQYF.

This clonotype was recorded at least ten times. CDR3 amino acids: CASSSFGDTQYF. CDR3 sequence (DNA): TGTGCCAGCAGTTCCTTTGGAGATACGCAGTATTTT. This chain joins TRBV12-3 or TRBV12-4 and TRBJ2-3, with D unresolved. Trimming took off 4 bases at V and 5 bases at J, with 7 bases between the two ends. The CDR3 runs to 12 residues.